This entry is about one T cell receptor beta chain. The method was immunoSEQ multiplex PCR; TCRdb's version includes in-frame clones alone and lacks a portion of them. The table lists 45,000 to 60,000 clones, roughly four fifths of them singletons, with just under 20% in the top ten. These data are taken from a study of T cells in localized non-small cell lung cancer. The CDR3 is 12 residues long. Trimming shortened V by 6 bases and J by 2 bases, and 7 bases separated the two germline ends. The V gene's germline CDR1 is MNHNY and CDR2 SVGAGI (reference sequence). The V call is TRBV6-6, the J call TRBJ1-1, with a possible D match to TRBD1 (6 bases). The clonotype originates from a female donor of 60 years or more with stage II squamous cell lung carcinoma. The starting material was peripheral blood, obtained before any cancer treatment. Written as DNA, the CDR3 is TGTGCCAGCAGACAGGGAAACACTGAAGCTTTCTTT. Translation gives CASRQGNTEAFF.